A selection of T cell receptor beta chains follows, all from one sample in a study of shared clonotypes between healthy human individuals. Clones were sequenced by immunoSEQ multiplex PCR, and TCRdb holds only the in-frame ones, with some missing. The sample gives more than 2 million clones, approximately 94% of which show up once; 0.13% is in the top ten. Sequencing input: naive CD4+ T cells sorted from blood. Receptors originate from a man younger than 35 in good health. Each CDR3 is given with its conserved first and last residue. The D gene is left open where the match is weak. Clone sizes are given selectively: once, few, many, or a class where the clone is expanded.

D gene | J gene | V gene | clone size | CDR3 DNA | CDR3 protein
TRBD2 | TRBJ2-7 | TRBV2 | NA | TGTGCCACTTTAGGACTAGCGGGGTCCAACGAGCAGTACTTC | CATLGLAGSNEQYF
TRBD1 | TRBJ1-4 | TRBV5-1 | NA | TGCGCCAGCAGCTTGACAGGGGGAGACGAAAAACTGTTTTTT | CASSLTGGDEKLFF
TRBD2 | TRBJ2-3 | TRBV6-5 | NA | TGTGCCAGCAGAGGACTAGCGGGGGATTCAGATACGCAGTATTTT | CASRGLAGDSDTQYF
NA | TRBJ2-3 | TRBV30 | NA | TGTGCCTGGAGTGCCGGCGCAGATACGCAGTATTTT | CAWSAGADTQYF
TRBD1 | TRBJ1-5 | TRBV30 | once | TGTGCCTGGAGTGTGGGCCAGGGGGCTTTCCAGCCCCAGCATTTT | CAWSVGQGAFQPQHF
NA | TRBJ2-3 | TRBV2 | NA | TGTGCCGGCCGCGATGTAGGGGGTAGTACAGATACGCAGTATTTT | CAGRDVGGSTDTQYF
NA | TRBJ1-5 | TRBV28 | NA | TGTGCCAGCGCCCGCGGAGGAAGGGATCAGCCCCAGCATTTT | CASARGGRDQPQHF
NA | TRBJ1-6 | TRBV9 | NA | TGTGCCAGCAGCATGGATCCGATTGCTTATAATTCACCCCTCCACTTT | CASSMDPIAYNSPLHF
NA | TRBJ1-3 | TRBV7-9 | NA | TGTGCCAGCAGCTTGGGTCGCTCTGGAAACACCATATATTTT | CASSLGRSGNTIYF
NA | TRBJ1-4 | TRBV2 | few | TGTGCCAGCAGTGGGCGCTCAGCTAATGAAAAACTGTTTTTT | CASSGRSANEKLFF
NA | TRBJ1-2 | TRBV30 | NA | TGTGCCTGGATGAGGGGAGCTAACTATGGCTACACCTTC | CAWMRGANYGYTF
TRBD2 | TRBJ2-7 | TRBV30 | NA | TGTGCCTGGAGTGTATTGGCAGCGGGAGGGCCGTACGAGCAGTACTTC | CAWSVLAAGGPYEQYF
TRBD1 | TRBJ2-7 | TRBV5-4 | NA | TGTGCCAGCAGCGAAACAGGGGGCGAGCAGTACTTC | CASSETGGEQYF
TRBD2 | TRBJ2-3 | TRBV5-1 | NA | TGCGCCAGCAGCCAGACCGAAACTAGCGGGGGTAGCACAGATACGCAGTATTTT | CASSQTETSGGSTDTQYF
NA | TRBJ2-1 | TRBV2 | NA | TGTGCCAGCTCAGAAAGACAGATAAGCTCCTACAATGAGCAGTTCTTC | CASSERQISSYNEQFF
TRBD2 | TRBJ2-1 | TRBV15 | NA | TGTGCCACCAGCAGAGATACAACTAGCGGGAGGATCTGGGATGAGCAGTTCTTC | CATSRDTTSGRIWDEQFF
NA | TRBJ1-1 | TRBV20-1 | NA | TGCAGTGCCCAGAGTGGAACAGAAGCTTTCTTT | CSAQSGTEAFF
NA | TRBJ1-1 | TRBV5-8 | NA | TGTGCCAGCAGGGGGCGAGGGAACACTGAAGCTTTCTTT | CASRGRGNTEAFF
NA | TRBJ1-5 | TRBV6-1 | NA | TGTGCCAGCAGTGAAGGAGGCGGTCCGCGGCAGCCCCAGCATTTT | CASSEGGGPRQPQHF
NA | TRBJ2-7 | TRBV6-1 | few | TGTGCCAGCAGCGGGGAACGTTACGAGCAGTACTTC | CASSGERYEQYF
TRBD1 | TRBJ2-2 | TRBV10-3 | NA | TGTGCCATCAGTGAGTCGACAGGGGGCACCGGGGAGCTGTTTTTT | CAISESTGGTGELFF
NA | TRBJ1-6 | TRBV7-8 | NA | TGTGCCAGCAGCTTAGACGCCCGTAATTCACCCCTCCACTTT | CASSLDARNSPLHF
NA | TRBJ2-3 | TRBV11-2 | NA | TGTGCCAGCAGCTTTGACGGAACAAGCACAGATACGCAGTATTTT | CASSFDGTSTDTQYF
TRBD1 | TRBJ2-5 | TRBV6-6 | NA | TGTGCCAGCAGTCACGGGGACAGGGACGGAGAGACCCAGTACTTC | CASSHGDRDGETQYF
NA | TRBJ2-3 | TRBV9 | NA | TGTGCCAGCAGCGTTCAACCAGCTAGCACAGATACGCAGTATTTT | CASSVQPASTDTQYF
NA | TRBJ2-5 | TRBV29-1 | NA | TGCAGCGTTCGTGACAGTTATCAAGAGACCCAGTACTTC | CSVRDSYQETQYF
TRBD2 | TRBJ2-7 | TRBV10-3 | NA | TGTGCCATCGCGGTAGAGGCTAGCGGGCCCTACGAGCAGTACTTC | CAIAVEASGPYEQYF
TRBD1 | TRBJ1-2 | TRBV28 | NA | TGTGCCAGCACTACGACAGGGGGCGCGAGGGGCTACACCTTC | CASTTTGGARGYTF
NA | TRBJ2-7 | TRBV6-5 | NA | TGTGCCAGCTCCAGAAAGGGGGGGTACGAGCAGTACTTC | CASSRKGGYEQYF